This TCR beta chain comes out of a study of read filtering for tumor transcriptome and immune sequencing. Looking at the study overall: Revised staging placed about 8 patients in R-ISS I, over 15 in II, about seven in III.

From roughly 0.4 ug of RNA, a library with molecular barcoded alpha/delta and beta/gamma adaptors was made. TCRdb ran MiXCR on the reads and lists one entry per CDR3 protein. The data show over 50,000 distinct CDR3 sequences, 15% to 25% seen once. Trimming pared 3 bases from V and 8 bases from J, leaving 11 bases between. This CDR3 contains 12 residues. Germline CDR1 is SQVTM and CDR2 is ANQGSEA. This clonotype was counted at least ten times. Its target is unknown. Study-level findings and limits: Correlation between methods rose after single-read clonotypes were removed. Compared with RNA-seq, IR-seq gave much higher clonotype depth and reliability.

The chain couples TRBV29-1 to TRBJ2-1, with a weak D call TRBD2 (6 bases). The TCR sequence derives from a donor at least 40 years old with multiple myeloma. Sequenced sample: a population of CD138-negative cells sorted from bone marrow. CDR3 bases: TGCAGCGTTGAGCGGGGACTCGATGAGCAGTTCTTC. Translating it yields CSVERGLDEQFF.